Listed below are T cell receptor beta chains from one sample, sequenced in a study of blood T cell repertoires in COVID-19. Method: immunoSEQ multiplex PCR; TCRdb's copy keeps in-frame clones and lacks some. The table shows 200,000 or so clones, with about 87% occurring only once. The sample taken for sequencing was peripheral blood. The source of these receptors is a man aged 65 to 79 with acute or convalescent COVID-19. Each CDR3 is given with its conserved first and last residue. D genes are given only for firm matches. Size is stated for part of the rows, as once, few or many counts, or as a class when the clone is expanded.

>TRBV28|-|TRBJ1-2|-
TGTGCCAGCAGTTTGACAGGCCTCTATGGCTACACCTTC
CASSLTGLYGYTF
>TRBV7-6|many|TRBJ2-1|TRBD2
TGTGCCAGCAGCGCTAGCGGGGCCTACAATGAGCAGTTCTTC
CASSASGAYNEQFF
>TRBV5-1|-|TRBJ1-1|-
TGCGCCAGCAGCTCCGATACAGGGCGGAACACTGAAGCTTTCTTT
CASSSDTGRNTEAFF
>TRBV5-4|-|TRBJ2-5|-
TGTGCCAGCAGCTTGGGAGCGGGCCAAGAGACCCAGTACTTC
CASSLGAGQETQYF
>TRBV6-5|-|TRBJ2-7|TRBD1
TGTGCCAGCAGTTACGTCCAGGGGGTCTACGAGCAGTACTTC
CASSYVQGVYEQYF
>TRBV18|-|TRBJ1-5|-
TGTGCCAGCTCACCACCTACAGGGACGGAGCCCCAGCATTTT
CASSPPTGTEPQHF
>TRBV29-1|-|TRBJ1-2|-
TGCAGCGTACGGGGGATTGATGGCTACACCTTC
CSVRGIDGYTF
>TRBV2|-|TRBJ2-7|TRBD1
TGTGCCAGCACCAAACCCGGGACAGGGAACGAGCAGTACTTC
CASTKPGTGNEQYF
>TRBV7-2|few|TRBJ1-5|-
TGTGCCAGCAGCTTATCGGGGGAGCGGCAACAGCCCCAGCATTTT
CASSLSGERQQPQHF
>TRBV7-9|-|TRBJ1-3|-
TGTGCCAGCAGCTTAGCGGGCGCTGGAAACACCATATATTTT
CASSLAGAGNTIYF